This T cell receptor (beta chain) was recovered during a study of blood T cells in healthy people across ages. Study results and limitations: With age, beta diversity per million T cells declined roughly linearly, significantly by approximately 41.

This clonotype has just a few counts. No antigen is known for it. The germline V and J ends were trimmed by 3 bases and 2 bases, with 8 bases remaining between them. CDR3 length: 14 residues. Germline values: CDR1 SGHTA, CDR2 FQGNSA. The second PCR ran about 6 to 12 cycles with a sample-barcoded 5' primer and J-beta primers. TCRdb itself ran the 5' RACE reads through MiXCR, one entry per CDR3 protein. The sample yields about 680,000 distinct CDR3 sequences, 45% to 50% seen once. Roughly 10 milliliters of peripheral blood were drawn from each donor into EDTA-treated tubes. Samples had at least 7 million PBMCs isolated from them.

Sequencing was done on a sample of blood. The chain is built from TRBV7-2 and TRBJ2-1; D is perhaps TRBD1 or TRBD2 (5 bases each). The clonotype originates from a woman aged 55 to 70 in good health. The CDR3, as DNA: TGTGCCAGCAGCTTTCGGGGCCCCTACAATGAGCAGTTCTTC. Residues: CASSFRGPYNEQFF.